The rows below give T cell receptor beta chains drawn from one sample of a study of blood T cell repertoires in COVID-19. Sequenced by immunoSEQ multiplex PCR; TCRdb stores in-frame clones only, minus some. This table holds roughly 200,000 clones, around 84% found once. Sequenced material: peripheral blood. These receptors were collected from a human donor in a cohort sampled during active COVID-19. CDR3s include the opening cysteine and the closing phenylalanine or tryptophan. A D gene is named only where the DNA matches it firmly. The listing skips clone size in some rows; elsewhere it reads once, few, many or a size class.

V gene	D gene	CDR3 length	clone size	J gene	CDR3 protein	CDR3 DNA
TRBV7-9	TRBD1	14	NA	TRBJ2-3	CASSLDRAGDTQYF	TGTGCCAGCAGCTTGGACAGGGCGGGAGATACGCAGTATTTT
TRBV19	TRBD1	19	NA	TRBJ2-1	CASSMPGSWGQSSYNEQFF	TGTGCCAGTAGTATGCCTGGTTCATGGGGACAGAGCTCCTACAATGAGCAGTTCTTC
TRBV7-8	TRBD2	16	NA	TRBJ2-1	CASSPGLAGIGNEQFF	TGTGCCAGCAGTCCGGGACTAGCGGGGATAGGAAATGAGCAGTTCTTC
TRBV9	TRBD2	14	NA	TRBJ2-7	CASSVTSFLGEQYF	TGTGCCAGCAGCGTGACTAGCTTCTTAGGCGAGCAGTACTTC
TRBV5-1	TRBD2	18	NA	TRBJ2-3	CASSLSPFGGSERDTQYF	TGCGCCAGCAGCTTGTCCCCCTTTGGCGGGAGTGAGCGAGATACGCAGTATTTT
TRBV28	NA	10	NA	TRBJ2-5	CASFGETQYF	TGTGCCAGCTTCGGGGAGACCCAGTACTTC
TRBV10-3	TRBD1	15	once	TRBJ2-3	CAISLQGLSTDTQYF	TGTGCCATCAGCCTACAGGGGCTAAGCACAGATACGCAGTATTTT
TRBV7-9	NA	14	few	TRBJ2-3	CASSFGYVGDTQYF	TGTGCCAGCAGCTTCGGTTACGTCGGGGATACGCAGTATTTT
TRBV21-1	NA	21	NA	TRBJ2-7	CASSRQPGNPHPAGHSYEQYF	TGTGCCAGCAGCAGGCAGCCCGGGAATCCTCATCCCGCGGGCCACTCCTACGAGCAGTACTTC
TRBV28	NA	14	NA	TRBJ2-3	CASRGQGRTDTQYF	TGTGCCAGCAGAGGGCAGGGGCGCACAGATACGCAGTATTTT
TRBV4-1	TRBD1	16	NA	TRBJ2-7	CASSQNLGTGSYEQYF	TGCGCCAGCAGCCAGAACCTAGGGACAGGCTCCTACGAGCAGTACTTC
TRBV28	NA	14	NA	TRBJ2-7	CAGGRQGISYEQYF	TGTGCCGGGGGGAGGCAGGGCATCTCCTACGAGCAGTACTTC
TRBV28	NA	16	NA	TRBJ1-2	CASSPLDWGTGRGYTF	TGTGCCAGCAGTCCCCTCGATTGGGGCACCGGGCGGGGCTACACCTTC
TRBV3-1/TRBV3-2	NA	14	few	TRBJ1-1	CASSHRGGGTEAFF	TGTGCCAGCAGCCACCGGGGAGGGGGGACTGAAGCTTTCTTT
TRBV7-4	TRBD1	16	NA	TRBJ1-2	CASSLGQGAGVFGYTF	TGTGCCAGCAGCTTGGGTCAGGGGGCAGGCGTCTTTGGCTACACCTTC
TRBV30	TRBD1	15	NA	TRBJ1-6	CAWGTGEVYRSPLHF	TGTGCCTGGGGGACAGGGGAAGTTTATCGTTCACCCCTCCACTTT
TRBV6-1	TRBD1	16	NA	TRBJ2-3	CASSDRHRGQTDTQYF	TGTGCCAGCAGTGATAGGCACAGGGGGCAGACAGATACGCAGTATTTT
TRBV19	NA	13	few	TRBJ2-2	CASPRQNTGELFF	TGTGCCAGTCCGAGACAGAACACCGGGGAGCTGTTTTTT
TRBV7-9	NA	14	NA	TRBJ2-3	CASRDTARADTQYF	TGTGCCAGCAGGGACACAGCTCGAGCAGATACGCAGTATTTT
TRBV6-5	NA	12	NA	TRBJ1-3	CASTQSGNTIYF	TGTGCCAGCACCCAGTCTGGAAACACCATATATTTT
TRBV12-5	NA	14	NA	TRBJ1-1	CASGLVGGNTEAFF	TGTGCTAGTGGTTTGGTCGGCGGGAACACTGAAGCTTTCTTT
TRBV25-1	TRBD1	12	few	TRBJ2-1	CASSQDRTEQFF	TGTGCCAGCAGCCAGGACAGGACTGAGCAGTTCTTC
TRBV5-1	NA	12	NA	TRBJ1-2	CASSWGDYGYTF	TGCGCCAGCAGCTGGGGAGATTATGGCTACACCTTC
TRBV24-1	NA	12	NA	TRBJ1-1	CATSPGFGEAFF	TGTGCCACCAGTCCAGGGTTTGGGGAAGCTTTCTTT
TRBV7-8	NA	13	NA	TRBJ1-2	CASSLGSGYGYTF	TGTGCCAGCAGCTTAGGTTCCGGCTATGGCTACACCTTC
TRBV18	TRBD2	20	once	TRBJ2-2	CASSQRGTSGSPARPGELFF	TGTGCCAGCTCACAAAGAGGGACTAGCGGGAGCCCGGCCCGGCCCGGGGAGCTGTTTTTT
TRBV5-1	TRBD1	14	NA	TRBJ1-6	CASRGTGSYSPLHF	TGCGCCAGCAGGGGGACAGGGAGTTATTCACCCCTCCACTTT
TRBV27	NA	16	NA	TRBJ1-2	CASSLSIRELGYGYTF	TGTGCCAGCAGTTTATCGATCCGGGAGCTCGGCTATGGCTACACCTTC
TRBV5-6	TRBD1	15	NA	TRBJ2-1	CASSAGTGSYNEQFF	TGTGCCAGCAGCGCAGGGACAGGCTCCTACAATGAGCAGTTCTTC
TRBV20-1	NA	11	NA	TRBJ1-2	CSARRGFGYTF	TGCAGTGCCCGCCGGGGGTTCGGCTACACCTTC
TRBV14	NA	15	once	TRBJ2-1	CASSLMGQGSNEQFF	TGTGCCAGCAGCCTCATGGGGCAGGGGAGCAATGAGCAGTTCTTC
TRBV7-9	NA	15	once	TRBJ2-6	CASSFTGAGANVLTF	TGTGCCAGCAGCTTCACGGGGGCTGGGGCCAACGTCCTGACTTTC
TRBV28	TRBD1	15	NA	TRBJ2-1	CASSLSPGQGGEQFF	TGTGCCAGCAGTTTATCTCCTGGACAGGGAGGCGAGCAGTTCTTC
TRBV3-1/TRBV3-2	TRBD1	13	NA	TRBJ1-1	CASSFTGATEAFF	TGTGCCAGCAGCTTCACAGGGGCAACTGAAGCTTTCTTT
TRBV14	NA	13	few	TRBJ1-2	CASSQATAEGVLF	TGTGCCAGCAGCCAAGCCACCGCAGAAGGGGTTTTGTTC
TRBV12-3/TRBV12-4	TRBD2	13	NA	TRBJ2-5	CASSSSGKETQYF	TGTGCCAGCAGTTCTAGCGGGAAAGAGACCCAGTACTTC
TRBV5-1	NA	13	few	TRBJ2-2	CASSLGQGGELFF	TGCGCCAGCAGCTTGGGGCAGGGCGGGGAGCTGTTTTTT
TRBV5-1	NA	14	NA	TRBJ2-3	CASTPGASTDTQYF	TGCGCCAGCACGCCTGGAGCCTCCACAGATACGCAGTATTTT
TRBV6-1	TRBD1	13	NA	TRBJ1-2	CASSESGGLGYTF	TGTGCCAGCAGTGAATCAGGGGGGCTTGGCTACACCTTC
TRBV3-1/TRBV3-2	NA	12	NA	TRBJ2-7	CASSRRQNEQYF	TGTGCCAGCAGCAGACGACAGAACGAGCAGTACTTC